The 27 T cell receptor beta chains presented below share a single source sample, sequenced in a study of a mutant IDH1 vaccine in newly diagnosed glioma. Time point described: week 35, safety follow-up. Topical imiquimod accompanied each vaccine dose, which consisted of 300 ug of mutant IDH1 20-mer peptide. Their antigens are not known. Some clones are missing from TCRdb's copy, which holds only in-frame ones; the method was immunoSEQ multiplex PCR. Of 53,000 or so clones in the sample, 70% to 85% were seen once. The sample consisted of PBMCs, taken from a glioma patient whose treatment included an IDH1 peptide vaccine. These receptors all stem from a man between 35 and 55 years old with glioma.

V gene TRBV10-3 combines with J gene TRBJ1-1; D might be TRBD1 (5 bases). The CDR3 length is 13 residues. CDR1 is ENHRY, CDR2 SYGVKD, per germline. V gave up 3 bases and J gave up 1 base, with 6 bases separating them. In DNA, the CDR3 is TGTGCCATCAGTGACAGGGCGAACACTGAAGCTTTCTTT. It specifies CAISDRANTEAFF.

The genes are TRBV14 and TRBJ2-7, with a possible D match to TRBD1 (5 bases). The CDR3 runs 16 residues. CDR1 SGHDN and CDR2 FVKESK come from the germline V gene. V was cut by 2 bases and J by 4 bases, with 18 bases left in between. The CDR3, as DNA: TGTGCCAGCAGCCAACCCCTCTCGGCAGGGAAGTACGAGCAGTACTTC. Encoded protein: CASSQPLSAGKYEQYF. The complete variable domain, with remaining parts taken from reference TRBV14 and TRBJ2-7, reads EAGVTQFPSHSVIEKGQTVTLRCDPISGHDNLYWYRRVMGKEIKFLLHFVKESKQDESGMPNNRFLAERTGGTYSTLKVQPAELEDSGVYFCASSQPLSAGKYEQYFGPGTRLTVT.

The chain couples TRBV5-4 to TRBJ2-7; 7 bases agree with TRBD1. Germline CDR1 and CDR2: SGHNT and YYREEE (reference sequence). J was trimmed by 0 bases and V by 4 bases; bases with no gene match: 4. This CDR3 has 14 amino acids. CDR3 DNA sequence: TGTGCCAGCAGCACAGGGGCGAACTCCTACGAGCAGTACTTC. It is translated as CASSTGANSYEQYF.

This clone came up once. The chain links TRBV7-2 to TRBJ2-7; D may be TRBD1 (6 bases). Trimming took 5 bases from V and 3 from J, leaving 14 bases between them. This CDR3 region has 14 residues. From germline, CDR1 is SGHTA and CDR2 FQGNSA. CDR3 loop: CASSIDRNNYEQYF. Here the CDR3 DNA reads TGTGCCAGCAGCATCGACAGGAACAACTACGAGCAGTACTTC.

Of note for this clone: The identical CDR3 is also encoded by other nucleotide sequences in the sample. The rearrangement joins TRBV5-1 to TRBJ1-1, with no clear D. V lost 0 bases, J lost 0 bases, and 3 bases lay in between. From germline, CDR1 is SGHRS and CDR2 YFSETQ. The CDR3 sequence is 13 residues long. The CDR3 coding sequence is TGCGCCAGCAGCTTGGAACTGAACACTGAAGCTTTCTTT. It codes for CASSLELNTEAFF.

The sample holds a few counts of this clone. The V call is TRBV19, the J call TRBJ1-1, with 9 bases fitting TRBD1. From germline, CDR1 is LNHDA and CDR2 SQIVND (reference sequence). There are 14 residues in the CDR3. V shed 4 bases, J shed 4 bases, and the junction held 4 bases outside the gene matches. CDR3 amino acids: CASSKLTGGTEAFF. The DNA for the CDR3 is TGTGCCAGTAGTAAGCTGACAGGGGGCACTGAAGCTTTCTTT.

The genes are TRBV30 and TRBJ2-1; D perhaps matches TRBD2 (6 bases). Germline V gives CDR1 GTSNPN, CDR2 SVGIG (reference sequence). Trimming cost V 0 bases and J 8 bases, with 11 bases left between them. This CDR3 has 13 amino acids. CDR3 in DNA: TGTGCCTGGAGTGTCGGGCGGGGAGATGAGCAGTTCTTC. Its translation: CAWSVGRGDEQFF.

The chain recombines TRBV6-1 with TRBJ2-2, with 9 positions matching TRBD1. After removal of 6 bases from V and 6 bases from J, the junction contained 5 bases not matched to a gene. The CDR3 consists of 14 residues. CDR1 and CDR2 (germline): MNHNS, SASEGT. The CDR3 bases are TGTGCCAGCAGACCGGGACAGGGATCCGGGGAGCTGTTTTTT. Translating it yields CASRPGQGSGELFF.

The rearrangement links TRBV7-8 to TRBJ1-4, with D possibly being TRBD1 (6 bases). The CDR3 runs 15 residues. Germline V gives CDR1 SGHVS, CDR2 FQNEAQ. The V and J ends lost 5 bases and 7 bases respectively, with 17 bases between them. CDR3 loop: CASSHNRGAGEKLFF. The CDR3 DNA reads TGTGCCAGCAGCCACAACCGGGGGGCAGGTGAAAAACTGTTTTTT. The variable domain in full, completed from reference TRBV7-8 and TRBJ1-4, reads GAGVSQSPRYKVAKRGQDVALRCDPISGHVSLFWYQQALGQGPEFLTYFQNEAQLDKSGLPSDRFFAERPEGSVSTLKIQRTQQEDSAVYLCASSHNRGAGEKLFFGSGTQLSVL.

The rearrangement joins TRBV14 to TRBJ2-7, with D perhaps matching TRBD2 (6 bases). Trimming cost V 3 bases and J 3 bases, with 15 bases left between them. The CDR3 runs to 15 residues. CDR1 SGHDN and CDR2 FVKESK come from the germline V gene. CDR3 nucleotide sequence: TGTGCCAGCAGCCATCTGACCGCGGGGCGCTACGAGCAGTACTTC. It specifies CASSHLTAGRYEQYF.

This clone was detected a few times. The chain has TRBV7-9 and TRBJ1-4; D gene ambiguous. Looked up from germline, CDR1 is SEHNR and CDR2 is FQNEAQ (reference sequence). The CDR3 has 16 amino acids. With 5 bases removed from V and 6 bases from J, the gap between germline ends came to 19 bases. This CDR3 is CASSRFAGLADEKLFF. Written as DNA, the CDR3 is TGTGCCAGCAGCCGCTTCGCGGGGTTGGCTGATGAAAAACTGTTTTTT.

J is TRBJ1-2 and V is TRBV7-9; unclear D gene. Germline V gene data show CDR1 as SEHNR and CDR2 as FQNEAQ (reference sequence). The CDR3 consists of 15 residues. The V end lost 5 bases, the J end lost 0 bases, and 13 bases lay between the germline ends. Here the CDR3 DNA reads TGTGCCAGCAGCCTTTCTGACACCGCTAACTATGGCTACACCTTC. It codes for CASSLSDTANYGYTF.

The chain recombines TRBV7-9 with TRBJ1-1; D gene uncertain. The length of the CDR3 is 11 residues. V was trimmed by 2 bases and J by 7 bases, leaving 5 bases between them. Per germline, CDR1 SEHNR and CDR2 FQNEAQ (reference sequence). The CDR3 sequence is CASSLMGEAFF. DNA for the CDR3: TGTGCCAGCAGCTTAATGGGTGAAGCTTTCTTT.

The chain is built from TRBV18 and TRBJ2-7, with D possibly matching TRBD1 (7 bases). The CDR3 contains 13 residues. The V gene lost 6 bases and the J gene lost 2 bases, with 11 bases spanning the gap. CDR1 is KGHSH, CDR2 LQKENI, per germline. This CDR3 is CASSRDRAYEQYF. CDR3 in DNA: TGTGCCAGCTCGCGGGACAGAGCCTACGAGCAGTACTTC.

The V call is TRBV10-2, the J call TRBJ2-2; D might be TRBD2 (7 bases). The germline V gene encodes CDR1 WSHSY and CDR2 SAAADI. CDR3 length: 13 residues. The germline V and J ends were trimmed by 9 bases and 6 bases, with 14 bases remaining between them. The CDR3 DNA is TGCGCCAGTAGGGGGGGTTCGGCCGGGGAGCTGTTTTTT. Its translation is CASRGGSAGELFF.

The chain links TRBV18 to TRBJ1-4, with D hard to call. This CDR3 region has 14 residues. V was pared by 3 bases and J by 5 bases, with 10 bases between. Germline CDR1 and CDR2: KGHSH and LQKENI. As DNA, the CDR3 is TGTGCCAGCTCACCTGGGTGGAACAATGAAAAACTGTTTTTT. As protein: CASSPGWNNEKLFF.

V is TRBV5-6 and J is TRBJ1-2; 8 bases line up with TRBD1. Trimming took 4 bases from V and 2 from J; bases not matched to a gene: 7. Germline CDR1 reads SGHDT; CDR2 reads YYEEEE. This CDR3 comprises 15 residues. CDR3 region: CASSKMDRANYGYTF. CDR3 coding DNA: TGTGCCAGCAGCAAGATGGACAGGGCCAACTATGGCTACACCTTC.

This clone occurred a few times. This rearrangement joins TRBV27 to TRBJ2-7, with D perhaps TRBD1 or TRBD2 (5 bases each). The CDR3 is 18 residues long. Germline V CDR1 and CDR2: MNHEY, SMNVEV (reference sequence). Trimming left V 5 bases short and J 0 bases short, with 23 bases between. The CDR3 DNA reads TGTGCCAGCAGTCCGCTATACCCCCGAAACGGGGCCTCCTACGAGCAGTACTTC. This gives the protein CASSPLYPRNGASYEQYF.

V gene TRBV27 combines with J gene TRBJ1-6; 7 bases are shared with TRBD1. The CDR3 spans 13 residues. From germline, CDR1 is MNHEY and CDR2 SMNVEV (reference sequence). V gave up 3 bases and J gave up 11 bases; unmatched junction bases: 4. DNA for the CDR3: TGTGCCAGCAGTTTCTCAGGGACAGCACCCCTCCACTTT. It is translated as CASSFSGTAPLHF.

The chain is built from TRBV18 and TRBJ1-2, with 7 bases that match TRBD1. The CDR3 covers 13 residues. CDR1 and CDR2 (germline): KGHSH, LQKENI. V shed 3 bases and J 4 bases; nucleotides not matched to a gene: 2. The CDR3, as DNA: TGTGCCAGCTCACCTAGGGACAGCTATGGCTACACCTTC. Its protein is CASSPRDSYGYTF. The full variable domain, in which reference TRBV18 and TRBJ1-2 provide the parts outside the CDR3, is NAGVMQNPRHLVRRRGQEARLRCSPMKGHSHVYWYRQLPEEGLKFMVYLQKENIIDESGMPKERFSAEFPKEGPSILRIQQVVRGDSAAYFCASSPRDSYGYTFGSGTRLTVV.

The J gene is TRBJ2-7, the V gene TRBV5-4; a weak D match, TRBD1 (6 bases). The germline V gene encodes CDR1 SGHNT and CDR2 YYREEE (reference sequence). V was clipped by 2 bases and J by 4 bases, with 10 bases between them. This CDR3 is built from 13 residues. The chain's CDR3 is CASSFGTQYEQYF. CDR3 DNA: TGTGCCAGCAGCTTTGGGACACAGTACGAGCAGTACTTC.

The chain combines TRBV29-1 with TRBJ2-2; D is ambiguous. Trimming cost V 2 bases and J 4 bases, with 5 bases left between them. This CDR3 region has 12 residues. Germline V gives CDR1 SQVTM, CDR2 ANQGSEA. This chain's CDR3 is CSVESATGELFF. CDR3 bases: TGCAGCGTTGAATCGGCCACCGGGGAGCTGTTTTTT.

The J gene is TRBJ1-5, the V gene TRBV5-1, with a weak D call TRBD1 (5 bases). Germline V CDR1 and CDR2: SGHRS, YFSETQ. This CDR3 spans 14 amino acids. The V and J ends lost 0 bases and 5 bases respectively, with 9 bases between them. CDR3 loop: CASSLVGRDQPQHF. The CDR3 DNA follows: TGCGCCAGCAGCTTGGTAGGCAGGGATCAGCCCCAGCATTTT.

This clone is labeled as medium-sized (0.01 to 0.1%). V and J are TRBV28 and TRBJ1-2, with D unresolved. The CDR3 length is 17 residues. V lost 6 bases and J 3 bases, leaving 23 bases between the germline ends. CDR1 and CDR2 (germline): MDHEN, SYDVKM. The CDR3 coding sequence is TGTGCCAGCAGCCGAACCGTTTTGGGCCAGGACGACTATGGCTACACCTTC. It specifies CASSRTVLGQDDYGYTF.

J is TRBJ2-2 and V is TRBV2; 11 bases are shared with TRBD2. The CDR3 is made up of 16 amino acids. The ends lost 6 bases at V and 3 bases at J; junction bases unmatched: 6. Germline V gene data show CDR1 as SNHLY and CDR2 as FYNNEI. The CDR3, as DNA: TGTGCCAGCAGACCTACTAGCGGGGGCCACACCGGGGAGCTGTTTTTT. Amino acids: CASRPTSGGHTGELFF.

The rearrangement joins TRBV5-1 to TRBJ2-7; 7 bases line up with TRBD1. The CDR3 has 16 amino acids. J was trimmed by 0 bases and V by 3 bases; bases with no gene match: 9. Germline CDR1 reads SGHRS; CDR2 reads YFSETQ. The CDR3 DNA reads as TGCGCCAGCAGCTCACAGCCGGGACAGAGCTCCTACGAGCAGTACTTC. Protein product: CASSSQPGQSSYEQYF.

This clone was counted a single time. The CDR3 sequence: CASSDGDYLDEQFF. The CDR3 DNA follows: TGTGCCAGCAGCGACGGGGACTACCTCGATGAGCAGTTCTTC. The chain recombines TRBV2 with TRBJ2-1, with 7 bases lining up with TRBD2. Germline V gene sequence: CDR1 SNHLY, CDR2 FYNNEI. V was clipped by 6 bases and J by 8 bases; unmatched bases: 10. The CDR3 consists of 14 residues.